The 15 T cell receptor beta chains in this list originate from one sample, sequenced in a study of blood T cell repertoires in COVID-19. Profiling relied on immunoSEQ multiplex PCR, and the TCRdb table lists in-frame clones only, not all of them. This table has about 50,000 clones, about four fifths appearing once. Sequenced input: peripheral blood. These receptors all come from a man aged 70 or older with active COVID-19.

This chain joins TRBV19 and TRBJ1-6; D remains unclear. CDR1 is LNHDA, CDR2 SQIVND, per germline (reference sequence). V was clipped by 3 bases and J by 4 bases, with 13 bases between them. The CDR3 is made up of 16 amino acids. In DNA form, the CDR3 reads TGTGCCAGTAGTATTCAGCCGGGGAGATATAATTCACCCCTCCACTTT. The encoded protein is CASSIQPGRYNSPLHF.

V gene TRBV5-1 combines with J gene TRBJ2-2; the D gene is possibly TRBD2 (6 bases). The V end lost 0 bases, the J end lost 1 base, and 16 bases lay between the germline ends. Per the germline V gene, CDR1 is SGHRS and CDR2 is YFSETQ. The length of the CDR3 is 18 residues. CDR3: CASSLESIAARNTGELFF. The CDR3 DNA is TGCGCCAGCAGCTTGGAGAGTATAGCGGCTAGGAACACCGGGGAGCTGTTTTTT.

V gene TRBV6-6 combines with J gene TRBJ1-2; D unclear. CDR3 size: 11 residues. V lost 8 bases, J lost 2 bases, and 6 bases lay in between. Per germline, CDR1 MNHNY and CDR2 SVGAGI (reference sequence). The CDR3 loop is CASGQNYGYTF. The CDR3 nucleotides are TGTGCCAGCGGGCAGAACTATGGCTACACCTTC.

The chain employs TRBV19 and TRBJ2-2; the D gene is possibly TRBD1 (7 bases). This CDR3 has 14 amino acids. Germline-derived CDR1 and CDR2 are LNHDA and SQIVND (reference sequence). The V gene lost 4 bases and the J gene lost 4 bases, with 10 bases spanning the gap. This CDR3 is CASSTGGTTGELFF. DNA of the CDR3: TGTGCCAGTAGTACAGGGGGGACCACCGGGGAGCTGTTTTTT.

The CDR3 is CASSETGWGYEQYF. Written as DNA, the CDR3 is TGCGCCAGCAGCGAGACAGGGTGGGGCTACGAGCAGTACTTC. The chain has TRBV5-1 and TRBJ2-7; 7 bases are shared with TRBD1. Losses at the gene ends were 4 bases for V and 3 bases for J; bases not matched to a gene: 7. CDR3 length equals 14 residues. CDR1 SGHRS and CDR2 YFSETQ come from the germline V gene.

In its sample, this clone was seen a few times. This chain links TRBV6-2 or TRBV6-3 with TRBJ2-1; D remains unclear. The CDR3 length is 15 residues. The germline V and J ends were trimmed by 2 bases and 3 bases, with 11 bases remaining between them. Germline CDR1 MNHEY, CDR2 SVGEGT. CDR3 region: CASSYDELIYNEQFF. Here the CDR3 DNA reads TGTGCCAGCAGTTACGATGAGTTAATCTACAATGAGCAGTTCTTC.

In its sample, this clone was seen a few times. J is TRBJ1-2 and V is TRBV5-1; D uncertain. The CDR3 contains 14 residues. Looked up from germline, CDR1 is SGHRS and CDR2 is YFSETQ. V gave up 3 bases and J gave up 7 bases, with 16 bases separating them. The CDR3 region has the DNA TGCGCCAGCAGCTCCCCCGGGAGAATGGGTGGCTACACCTTC. This gives the protein CASSSPGRMGGYTF.

The rearrangement uses TRBV6-2 or TRBV6-3 and TRBJ1-1; the match to TRBD1 covers 7 bases. Losses at the gene ends were 5 bases for V and 1 base for J; bases not matched to a gene: 16. This CDR3 spans 18 amino acids. Germline values: CDR1 MNHEY, CDR2 SVGEGT. The CDR3 region has the DNA TGTGCCAGCAGTAAGAATTCACCGGGACAGTACCCGAACACTGAAGCTTTCTTT. Translation: CASSKNSPGQYPNTEAFF.

The V call is TRBV2, the J call TRBJ1-1; TRBD1 is a possible D gene (5 bases). The ends were cut back, 8 bases at V and 5 bases at J, with 9 bases in the middle. Germline V gene data show CDR1 as SNHLY and CDR2 as FYNNEI. This CDR3 contains 11 residues. The CDR3 loop is CASSYRTEAFF. The CDR3 bases are TGTGCCAGCTCTTACAGGACTGAAGCTTTCTTT.

The table lists this clone with a few counts. The V and J genes are TRBV30 and TRBJ1-5; maybe TRBD1 (5 bases). The CDR3 is 14 residues long. CDR1 GTSNPN and CDR2 SVGIG come from the germline V gene (reference sequence). V was trimmed by 3 bases and J by 6 bases, leaving 15 bases between them. The CDR3 protein is CAWSEVGPGQPQHF. The CDR3, as DNA: TGTGCCTGGAGCGAGGTGGGGCCTGGTCAGCCCCAGCATTTT.

The chain links TRBV20-1 to TRBJ2-7, with TRBD1 as a possible D gene (6 bases). Looked up from germline, CDR1 is DFQATT and CDR2 is SNEGSKA (reference sequence). The CDR3 has 11 amino acids. Trimming removed 4 bases at V and 2 bases at J, with 6 bases between. CDR3 nucleotide sequence: TGCAGTGCTACAGGGGCCTACGAGCAGTACTTC. Amino acids: CSATGAYEQYF.

This chain links TRBV6-4 with TRBJ1-2; D remains ambiguous. The CDR3 runs 13 residues. Germline V gene lookup returns CDR1 MRHNA and CDR2 SNTAGT. With 0 bases removed from V and 4 bases from J, the gap between germline ends came to 6 bases. The CDR3 coding sequence is TGTGCCAGCAGTGACTCTGCAGGCTATGGCTACACCTTC. Translating it yields CASSDSAGYGYTF.

This clone was seen only a few times. The chain uses TRBV4-2 and TRBJ1-5; 7 positions match TRBD1. In germline, CDR1 is LGHNA, CDR2 YNFKEQ. The CDR3 runs 17 residues. V gave up 1 base and J gave up 2 bases; unmatched junction bases: 8. The CDR3 DNA sequence: TGTGCCAGCAGCCAAGGAACAGGGGCGCCGGGCAATCAGCCCCAGCATTTT. Its protein is CASSQGTGAPGNQPQHF.

The chain links TRBV2 to TRBJ1-2, with D tentatively TRBD1 (6 bases). This CDR3 has 15 amino acids. V was pared by 6 bases and J by 5 bases, with 19 bases between. The germline CDR1 and CDR2 sequences are SNHLY and FYNNEI. CDR3 region: CASRALRGPLYGYTF. CDR3 sequence (DNA): TGTGCCAGCAGGGCACTCAGGGGACCTCTATATGGCTACACCTTC.

This sequence joins TRBV10-2 and TRBJ2-3; 9 bases are a match to TRBD2. The CDR3 runs to 13 residues. The trim removed 7 bases at V and 6 bases at J, leaving 5 bases unmatched. Germline V gives CDR1 WSHSY, CDR2 SAAADI. The CDR3 nucleotides are TGCGCCAGCAAGCGGGGGGTGAGGGATACGCAGTATTTT. Translating it yields CASKRGVRDTQYF.